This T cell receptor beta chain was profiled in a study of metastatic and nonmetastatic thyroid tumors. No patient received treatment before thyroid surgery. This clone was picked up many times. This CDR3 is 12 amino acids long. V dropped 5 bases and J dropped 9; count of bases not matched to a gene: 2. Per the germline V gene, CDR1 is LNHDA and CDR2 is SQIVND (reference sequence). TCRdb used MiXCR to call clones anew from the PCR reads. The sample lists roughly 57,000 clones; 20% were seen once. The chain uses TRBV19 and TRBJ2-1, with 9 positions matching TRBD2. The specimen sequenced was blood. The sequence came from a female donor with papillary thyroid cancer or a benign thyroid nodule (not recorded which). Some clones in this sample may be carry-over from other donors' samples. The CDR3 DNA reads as TGTGCCAGTAGTGCGACTAGCGGTGAGCAGTTCTTC. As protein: CASSATSGEQFF.